A single sample gave rise to the 11 T cell receptor beta chains below, sequenced in a study of blood T cell repertoires in COVID-19. Generated by immunoSEQ multiplex PCR, the TCRdb table keeps only in-frame clones and is missing some. The sample contains 200,000 or so clones, about 91% of which appear only once. Source material: PBMCs or T cells enriched from blood (not recorded which). The receptors here all came from a woman between 40 and 50 years old with acute COVID-19.

The rearrangement uses TRBV9 and TRBJ1-4; 8 bases map to TRBD1. The CDR3 totals 16 residues. Germline CDR1 reads SGDLS; CDR2 reads YYNGEE. Germline trimming cut 2 bases from V and 7 bases from J; bases unmatched to any gene: 10. This CDR3 is CASSVYQGALGEKLFF. CDR3 DNA: TGTGCCAGCAGCGTTTACCAGGGGGCGCTCGGTGAAAAACTGTTTTTT.

The rearrangement uses TRBV27 and TRBJ2-2; D is possibly TRBD1 (5 bases). Germline V gene lookup returns CDR1 MNHEY and CDR2 SMNVEV (reference sequence). Trimming removed 2 bases from V and 8 bases from J, with 12 bases in between. The CDR3 contains 14 residues. The CDR3 DNA reads as TGTGCCAGCAGTTTAAAGGGGTTCGGTGGGGAGCTGTTTTTT. Protein product: CASSLKGFGGELFF.

This clone was observed a single time. The chain uses TRBV2 and TRBJ2-5; 7 bases fit TRBD1. The CDR3 is 14 residues long. V trimming: 6 bases; J trimming: 5 bases; junction bases outside the gene matches: 9. CDR1 SNHLY and CDR2 FYNNEI come from the germline V gene. The CDR3 loop is CASRVETGAETQYF. Written as DNA, the CDR3 is TGTGCCAGCAGGGTTGAAACAGGGGCGGAGACCCAGTACTTC.

This clone was found once. This rearrangement joins TRBV5-5 to TRBJ2-3; D remains unclear. CDR1 and CDR2 (germline): SGHKS, YYEKEE (reference sequence). Trimming removed 2 bases from V and 2 bases from J, with 3 bases in between. CDR3 length: 12 residues. The CDR3 coding sequence is TGTGCCAGCAGCTTTAACACAGATACGCAGTATTTT. Translated: CASSFNTDTQYF.

The CDR3: CASSPGTGDEKLFF. The DNA for the CDR3 is TGTGCCAGCAGCCCCGGGACAGGGGACGAAAAACTGTTTTTT. This chain uses TRBV11-3 with TRBJ1-4, with 10 nucleotides matching TRBD1. From germline, CDR1 is SGHNT and CDR2 YENEEA. The CDR3 totals 14 residues. The V segment lost 5 bases and the J segment 8 bases; nucleotides outside the gene matches: 5.

V gene TRBV24-1 combines with J gene TRBJ1-5, with 11 positions matching TRBD1. The V and J ends lost 2 bases and 4 bases, in that order; junction bases with no gene match: 3. The length of the CDR3 is 16 residues. The V gene's germline CDR1 is KGHDR and CDR2 SFDVKD. CDR3 sequence reads: CATSDSDRGLNQPQHF. The CDR3 DNA sequence: TGTGCCACCAGTGATTCGGACAGGGGGCTGAATCAGCCCCAGCATTTT.

This chain links TRBV7-9 with TRBJ1-3; TRBD1 is a possible D gene (5 bases). The CDR3 covers 14 residues. V was clipped by 5 bases and J by 1 base, with 9 bases between them. The germline CDR1 and CDR2 sequences are SEHNR and FQNEAQ (reference sequence). CDR3 loop: CASSRAGSGNTIYF. In DNA, the CDR3 is TGTGCCAGCAGCCGGGCAGGGTCTGGAAACACCATATATTTT.

The rearrangement uses TRBV4-3 and TRBJ2-3; 7 bases are shared with TRBD2. Germline CDR1 LGHNA, CDR2 YSLEER. Unmatched junction bases numbered 12, after V lost 1 base and J lost 5 bases. The CDR3 contains 17 residues. The CDR3 here is CASSQGYAASGRDTQYF. CDR3 bases: TGCGCCAGCAGCCAAGGTTATGCGGCTAGCGGAAGAGATACGCAGTATTTT.

The chain has TRBV6-2 or TRBV6-3 and TRBJ2-1, with 8 bases aligning to TRBD1. This CDR3 is built from 17 residues. Germline V gives CDR1 MNHEY, CDR2 SVGEGT. The junction had 7 bases not matched to a gene; V was cut back by 2 bases and J by 1 base. CDR3 sequence reads: CASSYVSGGASYNEQFF. The CDR3 region has the DNA TGTGCCAGCAGTTACGTCTCAGGGGGCGCGTCCTACAATGAGCAGTTCTTC.

This chain links TRBV4-3 with TRBJ2-2; 7 positions match TRBD2. The J segment lost 4 bases and the V segment lost 0 bases, leaving 5 bases of the junction unmatched. There are 16 residues in the CDR3. The germline V gene has CDR1 LGHNA and CDR2 YSLEER. As DNA, the CDR3 is TGCGCCAGCAGCCAAGAAACTAGCGACCTCACCGGGGAGCTGTTTTTT. Translation gives CASSQETSDLTGELFF.

This chain connects TRBV5-1 to TRBJ2-6, with 9 bases that match TRBD1. From germline, CDR1 is SGHRS and CDR2 YFSETQ. J lost 1 base, V lost 0 bases, and 5 bases had no gene match. The CDR3 totals 18 residues. CDR3 in DNA: TGCGCCAGCAGCTTGGGGGACAGGGAAAGGTCTGGGGCCAACGTCCTGACTTTC. Its protein product is CASSLGDRERSGANVLTF.